This T cell receptor beta chain was found in a study of blood T cells in healthy people across ages. PCR was performed a second time for about 6 to 11 cycles using a sample-barcoded 5' primer and a J-beta primer mix. Carrying 12 random nucleotides, a template-switch adaptor labeled each individual cDNA molecule. TCRdb independently ran MiXCR on the 5' RACE reads; one entry per CDR3 protein. The sample holds some 320,000 distinct CDR3 sequences, roughly 27% seen once. The CDR3 is made up of 14 amino acids. The germline V gene has CDR1 SGHTA and CDR2 FQGNSA. This clonotype was seen ten or more times. Its antigen is unidentified. Study results and limitations: There was no known CMV status for donors, so expanded clonotype changes were possibly confounded. Older age went with lower TCR beta diversity per million T cells, in a roughly linear way.

The clonotype originates from a woman in her 70s in good health. Sample: blood. This chain uses TRBV7-2 with TRBJ2-1, with TRBD1 as a possible D gene (7 bases). The DNA matches TRBJ2-7 better at its end, which makes the J call doubtful. The CDR3, as DNA: TGTGCCAGCAGCTTGGTGCAGGGGGGAAAAGAGCAGTACTTC. Its protein is CASSLVQGGKEQYF.